The 26 T cell receptor beta chains presented below share a single source sample, sequenced in a study of blood T cell repertoires in COVID-19. Libraries were prepared by immunoSEQ multiplex PCR; TCRdb keeps only in-frame clonotypes and omits some of them. The table shows 200,000 to 300,000 clones, with approximately 86% occurring only once. Sample: peripheral blood. The origin of the receptors is a woman between 25 and 40 years old with acute or convalescent COVID-19.

J is TRBJ2-1 and V is TRBV6-2 or TRBV6-3; D is perhaps TRBD1 (6 bases). Trimming stripped 4 bases from V and 7 bases from J, with 11 bases between. Germline CDR1 and CDR2: MNHEY and SVGEGT. The CDR3 runs to 13 residues. In nucleotides, the CDR3 is TGTGCCAGCAGTTCGCTACAGGGTAATGAGCAGTTCTTC. The encoded protein is CASSSLQGNEQFF.

The sample holds one count of this clone. J is TRBJ2-3 and V is TRBV5-6, with D possibly matching TRBD1 (6 bases). CDR1 is SGHDT and CDR2 is YYEEEE in the germline V gene. This CDR3 region has 15 residues. With 2 bases removed from V and 2 bases from J, the gap between germline ends came to 12 bases. The CDR3 DNA reads TGTGCCAGCAGCTTTGGACAGCTAATCACAGATACGCAGTATTTT. It encodes CASSFGQLITDTQYF. Together with reference TRBV5-6 and TRBJ2-3, the CDR3 gives the full variable domain: DAGVTQSPTHLIKTRGQQVTLRCSPKSGHDTVSWYQQALGQGPQFIFQYYEEEERQRGNFPDRFSGHQFPNYSSELNVNALLLGDSALYLCASSFGQLITDTQYFGPGTRLTVL.

Written as DNA, the CDR3 is TGTGCCAGTAGCCTCAGGGAGGATTCACCCCTCCACTTT. Its translation is CASSLREDSPLHF. This rearrangement joins TRBV19 to TRBJ1-6, with D possibly matching TRBD1 (5 bases). CDR3 length equals 13 residues. With 6 bases removed from V and 8 bases from J, the gap between germline ends came to 11 bases. Per the germline V gene, CDR1 is LNHDA and CDR2 is SQIVND (reference sequence).

J is TRBJ2-5 and V is TRBV4-1, with 9 bases that match TRBD2. V lost 0 bases, J lost 5 bases, and 4 bases stayed unmatched. CDR3 length: 15 amino acids. Per the germline V gene, CDR1 is MGHRA and CDR2 is YSYEKL. CDR3 DNA sequence: TGCGCCAGCAGCCAAGATAGCGGGAGTAGGGAGACCCAGTACTTC. Amino acid sequence: CASSQDSGSRETQYF.

The chain joins TRBV14 to TRBJ1-2; D may be TRBD1 (5 bases). Deletions cut 4 bases from V and 4 bases from J, with 13 bases between. The CDR3 is 14 amino acids. Germline lookup yields CDR1 SGHDN and CDR2 FVKESK. CDR3 sequence reads: CASSPKGIGYGYTF. As DNA, the CDR3 is TGTGCCAGCAGCCCAAAGGGGATCGGCTATGGCTACACCTTC.

Here the CDR3 DNA reads TGTGCCAGCAGCCCCACAGGGACCTATAATTCACCCCTCCACTTT. It is translated as CASSPTGTYNSPLHF. The chain links TRBV7-2 to TRBJ1-6, with a tentative D call TRBD1 (6 bases). The CDR3 totals 15 residues. Trimming removed 5 bases at V and 2 bases at J, with 10 bases between. Germline CDR1 and CDR2: SGHTA and FQGNSA.

The chain recombines TRBV29-1 with TRBJ1-4; 7 nucleotides line up with TRBD1. CDR1 and CDR2 (germline): SQVTM, ANQGSEA. The V segment lost 7 bases and the J segment 4 bases; nucleotides outside the gene matches: 6. The CDR3 is made up of 13 amino acids. CDR3 sequence reads: CSARGQRNEKLFF. In DNA form, the CDR3 reads TGCAGCGCCAGGGGACAGCGTAATGAAAAACTGTTTTTT.

The chain joins TRBV10-3 to TRBJ1-3, with D possibly being TRBD1 (6 bases). Germline V CDR1 and CDR2: ENHRY, SYGVKD. This CDR3 is built from 16 residues. V was cut by 3 bases and J by 1 base, with 13 bases left in between. The CDR3 region has the DNA TGTGCCATCAGTGATAACTTACAGGGATCTGGAAACACCATATATTTT. As protein: CAISDNLQGSGNTIYF.

The rearrangement joins TRBV7-8 to TRBJ2-1; a weak D match, TRBD1 (6 bases). Germline V gene data show CDR1 as SGHVS and CDR2 as FQNEAQ. Trimming shortened V by 2 bases and J by 7 bases, and 21 bases separated the two germline ends. This CDR3 has 17 residues. The CDR3 sequence: CASSLPRDRPPGNEQFF. In DNA form, the CDR3 reads TGTGCCAGCAGCTTACCTAGAGACAGGCCCCCTGGGAATGAGCAGTTCTTC.

The genes are TRBV19 and TRBJ2-7, with D uncertain. This CDR3 spans 14 amino acids. In germline, CDR1 is LNHDA, CDR2 SQIVND (reference sequence). The germline V and J ends were trimmed by 2 bases and 3 bases, with 11 bases remaining between them. The CDR3 loop is CASSISVSYYEQYF. As DNA, the CDR3 is TGTGCCAGTAGTATAAGCGTATCCTACTACGAGCAGTACTTC.

V and J are TRBV19 and TRBJ2-7; tentatively, D is TRBD2 (5 bases). CDR1 and CDR2 from the germline V gene are LNHDA and SQIVND (reference sequence). The CDR3 spans 13 residues. V was trimmed by 6 bases and J by 5 bases, leaving 14 bases between them. The chain's CDR3 is CASRHLWGDEQYF. DNA for the CDR3: TGTGCCAGTAGGCATCTGTGGGGAGACGAGCAGTACTTC.

V usage is TRBV19 and J usage is TRBJ1-2; D unclear. V lost 1 base and J 0 bases, leaving 6 bases between the germline ends. There are 14 residues in the CDR3. Germline V CDR1 and CDR2: LNHDA, SQIVND (reference sequence). The CDR3 sequence is CASSIGLTNYGYTF. The CDR3 DNA reads TGTGCCAGTAGTATAGGGCTGACTAACTATGGCTACACCTTC.

The J gene is TRBJ2-1, the V gene TRBV29-1, with D possibly being TRBD1 (6 bases). V lost 5 bases to trimming and J lost 0 bases, with 14 bases between them. Germline assignment: CDR1 SQVTM and CDR2 ANQGSEA. The CDR3 has 15 residues. Here the CDR3 reads CSVKAVRGSYNEQFF. The CDR3 DNA follows: TGCAGCGTTAAGGCGGTCAGGGGCTCCTACAATGAGCAGTTCTTC.

The V call is TRBV4-1, the J call TRBJ1-4; D unresolved. Germline CDR1 is MGHRA and CDR2 is YSYEKL. This CDR3 spans 12 amino acids. V was clipped by 2 bases and J by 7 bases, with 5 bases between them. CDR3 bases: TGCGCCAGCAGCCAAACATTTGAAAAACTGTTTTTT. Translating gives CASSQTFEKLFF.

The chain recombines TRBV19 with TRBJ1-5, with 8 bases identical to TRBD1. The V gene's germline CDR1 is LNHDA and CDR2 SQIVND (reference sequence). Trimming removed 3 bases from V and 3 bases from J; junction bases left unmatched: 4. This CDR3 is built from 15 residues. CDR3 nucleotides: TGTGCCAGTAGTATGGGGACAGGACTCAATCAGCCCCAGCATTTT. As protein: CASSMGTGLNQPQHF.

The chain recombines TRBV4-2 with TRBJ2-7; tentative D call: TRBD2 (5 bases). The CDR3 length is 15 residues. CDR1 is LGHNA and CDR2 is YNFKEQ in the germline V gene. V was shortened by 0 bases and J by 0 bases, with 9 bases between the two germline ends. CDR3 sequence: CASSQDEGTSYEQYF. CDR3 coding DNA: TGTGCCAGCAGCCAAGACGAGGGAACCTCCTACGAGCAGTACTTC.

The chain is built from TRBV5-4 and TRBJ2-4, with 8 bases that match TRBD2. J lost 1 base, V lost 4 bases, and 4 bases had no gene match. The CDR3 length is 15 residues. Germline V CDR1 and CDR2: SGHNT, YYREEE (reference sequence). Here the CDR3 DNA reads TGTGCCAGCAGCCCGGGAGGGGAGGCCAAAAACATTCAGTACTTC. Translating it yields CASSPGGEAKNIQYF. Complete variable domain (other parts from reference TRBV5-4 and TRBJ2-4): ETGVTQSPTHLIKTRGQQVTLRCSSQSGHNTVSWYQQALGQGPQFIFQYYREEENGRGNFPPRFSGLQFPNYSSELNVNALELDDSALYLCASSPGGEAKNIQYFGAGTRLSVL.

This rearrangement joins TRBV9 to TRBJ2-7; 7 positions match TRBD2. The CDR3 runs to 14 residues. V lost 7 bases and J lost 5; bases outside the gene matches: 12. CDR1 is SGDLS, CDR2 YYNGEE, per germline. The CDR3 here is CASPFGDYPNEQYF. CDR3 in DNA: TGTGCCAGCCCCTTCGGGGACTACCCTAACGAGCAGTACTTC.

The CDR3 sequence is CASSPLDRGNGYTF. The CDR3 nucleotides are TGTGCCAGCAGCCCCCTGGACAGGGGAAATGGCTACACCTTC. The V call is TRBV5-4, the J call TRBJ1-2, with 9 bases matching TRBD1. Germline-derived CDR1 and CDR2 are SGHNT and YYREEE (reference sequence). V was pared by 4 bases and J by 6 bases, with 7 bases of the junction left unmatched. The CDR3 is 14 amino acids.

This clone was detected a few times. V usage is TRBV10-2 and J usage is TRBJ2-1; D is undetermined. The CDR3 length is 12 residues. V lost 7 bases and J lost 5, with 9 bases in between. Germline V lookup: CDR1 WSHSY, CDR2 SAAADI. CDR3 in amino acids: CASTERNNEQFF. CDR3 nucleotide sequence: TGCGCCAGCACCGAGAGGAACAATGAGCAGTTCTTC.

The CDR3 coding sequence is TGTGCCACCTGGAACAGGGGTTCTAACTATGGCTACACCTTC. It codes for CATWNRGSNYGYTF. The chain is built from TRBV15 and TRBJ1-2; the match to TRBD1 covers 7 bases. V dropped 8 bases and J dropped 0; count of bases not matched to a gene: 6. The CDR3 consists of 14 residues. Germline CDR1 LNHNV, CDR2 YYDKDF (reference sequence).

This clone was counted a few times. This chain's CDR3 is CASGSPGLAGVNTQYF. The CDR3 DNA sequence: TGTGCCAGCGGCTCCCCGGGACTAGCGGGAGTGAATACGCAGTATTTT. J is TRBJ2-3 and V is TRBV5-4; 14 bases agree with TRBD2. CDR1 and CDR2 from the germline V gene are SGHNT and YYREEE (reference sequence). The CDR3 runs 16 residues. J was trimmed by 7 bases and V by 7 bases; bases with no gene match: 11. Using reference TRBV5-4 and TRBJ2-3 for the parts outside the CDR3, the full variable domain is ETGVTQSPTHLIKTRGQQVTLRCSSQSGHNTVSWYQQALGQGPQFIFQYYREEENGRGNFPPRFSGLQFPNYSSELNVNALELDDSALYLCASGSPGLAGVNTQYFGPGTRLTVL.

This clone was observed once. J is TRBJ1-1 and V is TRBV18; D might be TRBD1 (5 bases). The CDR3 runs to 15 residues. Trimming cost V 1 base and J 3 bases, with 12 bases left between them. The germline gives CDR1 KGHSH, CDR2 LQKENI. This CDR3 reads CASSPQSGGYTEAFF. DNA of the CDR3: TGTGCCAGCTCACCACAGTCGGGGGGGTACACTGAAGCTTTCTTT.

The V and J genes are TRBV7-2 and TRBJ2-1; D gene uncertain. Germline V gives CDR1 SGHTA, CDR2 FQGNSA. V lost 8 bases and J lost 8, with 19 bases in between. The CDR3 totals 14 residues. CDR3 sequence reads: CASLHRPISHEQFF. The CDR3 DNA reads as TGTGCCAGCCTCCATCGGCCCATTAGCCATGAGCAGTTCTTC.

This clone showed up just a few times. This chain links TRBV5-1 with TRBJ2-1, with D perhaps TRBD2 (5 bases). Germline CDR1 is SGHRS and CDR2 is YFSETQ. This CDR3 contains 17 residues. V lost 0 bases, J lost 0 bases, and 13 bases lay in between. CDR3 sequence: CASSLVTPGTSYNEQFF. In nucleotides, the CDR3 is TGCGCCAGCAGCTTGGTTACTCCGGGAACCTCCTACAATGAGCAGTTCTTC.

As DNA, the CDR3 is TGTGCCTGGAGTGTAGGGGGGGTGTCCTACGAGCAGTACTTC. This translates into CAWSVGGVSYEQYF. V gene TRBV30 combines with J gene TRBJ2-7, with D perhaps matching TRBD2 (7 bases). Per germline, CDR1 GTSNPN and CDR2 SVGIG (reference sequence). Trimming shortened V by 0 bases and J by 1 base, and 10 bases separated the two germline ends. The CDR3 is made up of 14 amino acids. Drawing the rest from reference TRBV30 and TRBJ2-7, the complete variable domain is SQTIHQWPATLVQPVGSPLSLECTVEGTSNPNLYWYRQAAGRGLQLLFYSVGIGQISSEVPQNLSASRPQDRQFILSSKKLLLSDSGFYLCAWSVGGVSYEQYFGPGTRLTVT.